This is a list of T cell receptor beta chains from one sample in a study of cytomegalovirus exposure and HLA in healthy donors. Repertoires were generated with immunoSEQ multiplex PCR, while TCRdb's copy carries only in-frame clones and drops some. The sample yields approximately 160,000 clones, approximately 86% seen once. The sample consisted of PBMCs. All receptors derive from a woman under 30 in good health and CMV-seronegative. The conserved cysteine and the conserved F or W are not part of the CDR3 here.

V: TRBV27; J: TRBJ2-1; CDR3: ASSPTGVAYNEQF
V: TRBV5-1; J: TRBJ2-2; CDR3: ASSLPRGGRTGELF
V: TRBV11-2; J: TRBJ2-5; CDR3: ASSAGQGEAETQY
V: TRBV7-8; J: TRBJ1-3; CDR3: ASSHRADWNTIY
V: TRBV5-1; J: TRBJ2-1; CDR3: ASGPLTDLTYNEQF
V: TRBV4-2; J: TRBJ2-7; CDR3: ASSQELGQGADEQY
V: TRBV10-1; J: TRBJ2-1; CDR3: ASSDSSGRVANEQF
V: TRBV11-2; J: TRBJ2-1; CDR3: ASSFLDIDNEQF
V: TRBV30; J: TRBJ2-3; CDR3: AWSVRLTSTDTQY
V: TRBV5-4; J: TRBJ2-5; CDR3: ASSLTKGTRAETQY
V: TRBV11-1; J: TRBJ2-7; CDR3: ASSPRQLRSYEQY
V: TRBV6-5; J: TRBJ2-1; CDR3: ASSYGTGGNGEQF
V: TRBV19; J: TRBJ1-1; CDR3: ASSIVGRTNTEAF
V: TRBV6-5; J: TRBJ1-6; CDR3: ATRTGGNSPLH
V: TRBV19; J: TRBJ1-2; CDR3: ASTLSFNYGYT
V: TRBV6-6; J: TRBJ2-7; CDR3: ASSYLTSYEQY
V: TRBV5-8; J: TRBJ2-5; CDR3: ASSLVAGQQETQY
V: TRBV19; J: TRBJ1-1; CDR3: ASSIRGQLNTEAF
V: TRBV7-9; J: TRBJ2-1; CDR3: ASSLVQGRDNEQF
V: TRBV2; J: TRBJ2-3; CDR3: ASSGSTGRPFPDTQY
V: TRBV19; J: TRBJ2-1; CDR3: ASSIDSGSSYNEQF
V: TRBV6-5; J: TRBJ1-4; CDR3: ASSYQGQGLEKLF
V: TRBV5-6; J: TRBJ2-5; CDR3: ASSFRLAGFGEETQY
V: TRBV9; J: TRBJ2-5; CDR3: ASSQDDLEETQY
V: TRBV2; J: TRBJ2-2; CDR3: ASRGTGEDTGELF
V: TRBV27; J: TRBJ1-2; CDR3: ASSLSRTGGGGYT
V: TRBV5-6; J: TRBJ2-7; CDR3: ASSLDTAYEQY
V: TRBV27; J: TRBJ2-5; CDR3: ASSFGQYETQY
V: TRBV18; J: TRBJ1-1; CDR3: ASSPLQGDDTEAF
V: TRBV7-6; J: TRBJ1-6; CDR3: ASSRYDPRQVYNSPLH
V: TRBV6-5; J: TRBJ1-5; CDR3: ASSEKNQPQH
V: TRBV6-5; J: TRBJ1-2; CDR3: ASSTRGEDYGYT
V: TRBV19; J: TRBJ2-7; CDR3: ASSLDSTYEQY
V: TRBV19; J: TRBJ1-2; CDR3: ASSFYSVPLGYT
V: TRBV5-4; J: TRBJ2-2; CDR3: ASSPNPGTTNTGELF
V: TRBV19; J: TRBJ2-1; CDR3: ASSPQGGLRRNEQF
V: TRBV9; J: TRBJ1-2; CDR3: ASSAPGQVDYGYT
V: TRBV6-4; J: TRBJ2-2; CDR3: ASSTGNTGELF
V: TRBV5-4; J: TRBJ1-1; CDR3: ANVSEAF
V: TRBV29-1; J: TRBJ2-2; CDR3: SVGQVATGELF
V: TRBV10-1; J: TRBJ1-2; CDR3: ASSLSTGGANGYT
V: TRBV19; J: TRBJ2-1; CDR3: ASSIGQNSYNEQF
V: TRBV7-9; J: TRBJ2-3; CDR3: ASSSRLADTQY
V: TRBV6-1; J: TRBJ2-7; CDR3: ASSEAIRGAYEQY
V: TRBV5-6; J: TRBJ1-2; CDR3: ASSLGVDGYT
V: TRBV5-6; J: TRBJ2-6; CDR3: ASSLSGVLGANVLT
V: TRBV19; J: TRBJ1-4; CDR3: ASNFNRELF
V: TRBV9; J: TRBJ2-2; CDR3: ASSVGMVAGGPGTGELF
V: TRBV27; J: TRBJ1-1; CDR3: ASSLSGQIMNTEAF
V: TRBV7-2; J: TRBJ2-7; CDR3: ASSLQGRWQY
V: TRBV7-9; J: TRBJ1-3; CDR3: ASSIALYEHTIY
V: TRBV6-5; J: TRBJ2-2; CDR3: ASSGSVRTGELF
V: TRBV10-3; J: TRBJ2-7; CDR3: AINGGSGGNYYEQY
V: TRBV2; J: TRBJ2-7; CDR3: ASSDTSGREVGYEQY
V: TRBV4-1; J: TRBJ1-1; CDR3: ASSQAGGGTEAF
V: TRBV18; J: TRBJ1-5; CDR3: ASSPLAGSNQPQH
V: TRBV9; J: TRBJ2-7; CDR3: ASSGGGVPYEQY
V: TRBV6-1; J: TRBJ2-5; CDR3: ASSVERGTQY
V: TRBV4-1; J: TRBJ1-5; CDR3: ASSQDRTGDSQPQH